This T cell receptor beta chain was recovered during a study of T cells in Graves' hyperthyroidism and ophthalmopathy. This CDR3 contains 14 residues. Germline values: CDR1 KGHSH, CDR2 LQKENI. Trimming shortened V by 3 bases and J by 5 bases, and 13 bases separated the two germline ends. Study observations and caveats: Model-based prediction identified ophthalmopathy a median about 7 months prior to its onset.

Regions amplified from RNA transcripts were the TCR beta CDR3 regions. Primed by the HTBI set, a first-round RT-PCR was run on the TCR CDR3. TCRdb independently ran MiXCR on the multiplex PCR reads; one entry per CDR3 protein. Among about 59,000 distinct CDR3 sequences listed, about 50% were seen once. The study excluded patients with uncontrolled infection, other autoimmune disease, pregnancy or lactation. With regard to this clonotype: As yet, its antigen is unknown.

The chain combines TRBV18 with TRBJ2-5, with D maybe TRBD1 (6 bases). The receptor comes from a woman aged 55-70 years with Graves' ophthalmopathy. Input material: blood. DNA for the CDR3: TGTGCCAGCTCACCGGGGGCAGGTCGGGAGACCCAGTACTTC. Protein sequence: CASSPGAGRETQYF.